The 18 T cell receptor beta chains presented below share a single source sample, sequenced in a study of blood T cell repertoires in COVID-19. The assay was immunoSEQ multiplex PCR, and TCRdb's table has in-frame clones only and misses some. The table lists about 150,000 clones, 70% to 85% of them singletons, with about 0.63% in the top ten. Sample: peripheral blood. The receptor source for this set is a man between 60 and 70 years old with COVID-19, enrolled during active disease.

The sample holds one count of this clone. This rearrangement joins TRBV19 to TRBJ1-5; no reliable D call. V was pared by 3 bases and J by 0 bases, with 9 bases between. Germline V gene sequence: CDR1 LNHDA, CDR2 SQIVND (reference sequence). This CDR3 region has 15 residues. The CDR3 region is CASSIGPYSNQPQHF. The DNA for the CDR3 is TGTGCCAGTAGTATTGGGCCATATAGCAATCAGCCCCAGCATTTT.

The J gene is TRBJ2-3, the V gene TRBV7-6, with 12 bases that match TRBD2. V trimming: 4 bases; J trimming: 4 bases; junction bases outside the gene matches: 3. Per the germline V gene, CDR1 is SGHVS and CDR2 is FNYEAQ. The CDR3 is 15 amino acids. The CDR3 spells CASSSSGRAADTQYF. The CDR3 nucleotides read TGTGCCAGCAGCTCTAGCGGGAGGGCCGCAGATACGCAGTATTTT.

The chain joins TRBV19 to TRBJ2-2; D is unclear. The CDR3 has 17 residues. Trimming shortened V by 1 base and J by 4 bases, and 16 bases separated the two germline ends. Germline assignment: CDR1 LNHDA and CDR2 SQIVND (reference sequence). The CDR3 coding sequence is TGTGCCAGTAGTATAGGGGTTGACGGGTTAAGCACCGGGGAGCTGTTTTTT. Translating gives CASSIGVDGLSTGELFF.

This sequence joins TRBV4-3 and TRBJ1-3; 7 positions match TRBD1. J was trimmed by 4 bases and V by 5 bases; bases with no gene match: 5. Germline lookup yields CDR1 LGHNA and CDR2 YSLEER. The CDR3 extends over 14 amino acids. This chain's CDR3 is CASSEQGLGNTIYF. CDR3 nucleotide sequence: TGCGCCAGCAGCGAACAGGGGTTGGGAAACACCATATATTTT.

The chain carries TRBV6-2 or TRBV6-3 and TRBJ2-5, with 8 bases identical to TRBD2. The CDR3 extends over 14 amino acids. The V gene end was trimmed by 5 bases and the J gene end by 3 bases; junction bases not matched to a gene: 5. The germline gives CDR1 MNHEY, CDR2 SVGEGT. The CDR3 DNA reads TGTGCCAGCAGTCGGCGGCGGGGGGAAGAGACCCAGTACTTC. Translating it yields CASSRRRGEETQYF.

For this clone: This same CDR3 is encoded by further DNA sequences in the sample. V is TRBV18 and J is TRBJ1-1; D is unresolved. Germline V gene data show CDR1 as KGHSH and CDR2 as LQKENI. Trimming shortened V by 3 bases and J by 0 bases, and 8 bases separated the two germline ends. The CDR3 totals 14 residues. CDR3 amino acids: CASSPSNLNTEAFF. The CDR3 nucleotides are TGTGCCAGCTCACCTTCTAACCTGAACACTGAAGCTTTCTTT. The variable domain in full, completed from reference TRBV18 and TRBJ1-1, reads NAGVMQNPRHLVRRRGQEARLRCSPMKGHSHVYWYRQLPEEGLKFMVYLQKENIIDESGMPKERFSAEFPKEGPSILRIQQVVRGDSAAYFCASSPSNLNTEAFFGQGTRLTVV.

This clone came up a few times. This chain joins TRBV4-3 and TRBJ1-2; the D is unclear. Trimming took off 8 bases at V and 0 bases at J, with 13 bases between the two ends. Germline assignment: CDR1 LGHNA and CDR2 YSLEER. This CDR3 region has 14 residues. As DNA, the CDR3 is TGCGCCAGCCAGTTAACAGATACTAACTATGGCTACACCTTC. This encodes CASQLTDTNYGYTF.

The J gene is TRBJ1-1, the V gene TRBV27; no clear D. Per the germline V gene, CDR1 is MNHEY and CDR2 is SMNVEV (reference sequence). The CDR3 is 15 residues long. V shed 6 bases and J shed 0 bases, with 14 bases lying between them. The CDR3 sequence is CASRFGSGMNTEAFF. CDR3 in DNA: TGTGCCAGCAGGTTTGGTTCCGGGATGAACACTGAAGCTTTCTTT.

The rearrangement joins TRBV5-1 to TRBJ2-2, with D possibly matching TRBD1 (5 bases). This CDR3 region has 14 residues. Germline CDR1 reads SGHRS; CDR2 reads YFSETQ. V lost 8 bases and J 7 bases, leaving 18 bases between the germline ends. This chain's CDR3 is CASCPVGANGELFF. The CDR3 nucleotides are TGCGCCAGTTGCCCGGTAGGGGCTAACGGGGAGCTGTTTTTT.

CDR3 protein: CASSREPLTEAFF. The CDR3 DNA reads as TGTGCCAGTAGCCGGGAGCCTCTCACTGAAGCTTTCTTT. This chain links TRBV19 with TRBJ1-1; D gene uncertain. CDR3 length: 13 residues. The V and J ends lost 6 bases and 4 bases respectively, with 12 bases between them. Germline values: CDR1 LNHDA, CDR2 SQIVND (reference sequence).

The chain uses TRBV12-3 or TRBV12-4 and TRBJ1-2; no reliable D call. The CDR3 sequence is 12 residues long. The germline V and J ends were trimmed by 11 bases and 4 bases, with 14 bases remaining between them. The CDR3, as DNA: TGTGCCGGAGGGAGGGCCCTCTATGGCTACACCTTC. Its translation: CAGGRALYGYTF.

This rearrangement joins TRBV5-5 to TRBJ2-7; D not resolved. The V gene's germline CDR1 is SGHKS and CDR2 YYEKEE (reference sequence). The CDR3 runs 12 residues. V lost 0 bases, J lost 12 bases, and 13 bases lay in between. In DNA form, the CDR3 reads TGTGCCAGCAGCTTGGACCCGCTCGGGTGGTACTTC. Its translation: CASSLDPLGWYF.

The chain carries TRBV18 and TRBJ2-1, with 7 positions matching TRBD2. The CDR3 length is 16 residues. The germline V gene has CDR1 KGHSH and CDR2 LQKENI. J lost 3 bases, V lost 0 bases, and 5 bases had no gene match. As DNA, the CDR3 is TGTGCCAGCTCACCACCGGCTAGCGGAATCTACAATGAGCAGTTCTTC. Translation gives CASSPPASGIYNEQFF.

About this clone: One junction end disagrees with the germline gene, perhaps due to a read error. Additional DNA sequences in this sample encode the identical CDR3. The chain carries TRBV7-3 and TRBJ2-2; the D is unclear. Germline values: CDR1 SGHTA, CDR2 FQGTGA. The CDR3 is 13 residues long. Here the CDR3 DNA reads TGTGCCAGTAGCTTAGTGCGAGCCGGGGAGCTGTTTTTT. The encoded protein is CASSLVRAGELFF.

V and J are TRBV6-6 and TRBJ1-1; TRBD1 is a possible D gene (6 bases). This CDR3 has 15 amino acids. V was trimmed by 6 bases and J by 2 bases, leaving 16 bases between them. CDR1 is MNHNY and CDR2 is SVGAGI in the germline V gene (reference sequence). CDR3 loop: CASSILQGGNTEAFF. CDR3 DNA sequence: TGTGCCAGCAGCATACTACAGGGTGGCAACACTGAAGCTTTCTTT.

In nucleotides, the CDR3 is TGTGCCAGCTCACCACCGGGGACAGGGGATTTTCTTGGCTACACCTTC. Its translation is CASSPPGTGDFLGYTF. The rearrangement joins TRBV18 to TRBJ1-2, with 10 bases matching TRBD1. The CDR3 is made up of 16 amino acids. CDR1 and CDR2 from the germline V gene are KGHSH and LQKENI. Trimming cost V 0 bases and J 7 bases; bases outside gene matches: 8.

This chain connects TRBV6-5 to TRBJ1-2; TRBD1 is a possible D gene (6 bases). With 8 bases removed from V and 4 bases from J, the gap between germline ends came to 11 bases. CDR3 length: 12 residues. Germline V gene sequence: CDR1 MNHEY, CDR2 SVGAGI. The CDR3 is CASYQGFYGYTF. CDR3 nucleotides: TGTGCCAGCTACCAGGGGTTCTATGGCTACACCTTC.

The rearrangement uses TRBV7-9 and TRBJ1-2, with a tentative D call TRBD1 (6 bases). The CDR3 is made up of 15 amino acids. The germline gives CDR1 SEHNR, CDR2 FQNEAQ (reference sequence). The ends were cut back, 6 bases at V and 2 bases at J, with 16 bases in the middle. The DNA of the CDR3 is TGTGCCAGCAGACCTGGACAGTCCAAAAACTATGGCTACACCTTC. It yields the protein CASRPGQSKNYGYTF.